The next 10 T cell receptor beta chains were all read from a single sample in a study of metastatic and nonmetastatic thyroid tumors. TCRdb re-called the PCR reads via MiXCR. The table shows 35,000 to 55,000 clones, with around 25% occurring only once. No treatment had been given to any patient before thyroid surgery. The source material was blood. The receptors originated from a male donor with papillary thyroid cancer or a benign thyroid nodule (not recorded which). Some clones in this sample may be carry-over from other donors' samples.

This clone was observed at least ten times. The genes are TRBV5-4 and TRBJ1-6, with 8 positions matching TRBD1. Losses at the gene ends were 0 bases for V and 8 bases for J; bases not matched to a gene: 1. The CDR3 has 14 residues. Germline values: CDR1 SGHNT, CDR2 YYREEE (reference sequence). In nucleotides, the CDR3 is TGTGCCAGCAGCTTGGGGGACAGGTATTCACCCCTCCACTTT. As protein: CASSLGDRYSPLHF.

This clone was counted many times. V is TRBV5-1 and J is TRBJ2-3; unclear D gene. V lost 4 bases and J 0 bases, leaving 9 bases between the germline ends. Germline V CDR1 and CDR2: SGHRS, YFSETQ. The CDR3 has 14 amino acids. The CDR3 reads CASSDGPSTDTQYF. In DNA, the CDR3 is TGCGCCAGCAGCGACGGGCCAAGCACAGATACGCAGTATTTT. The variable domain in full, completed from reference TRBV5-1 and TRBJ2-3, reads KAGVTQTPRYLIKTRGQQVTLSCSPISGHRSVSWYQQTPGQGLQFLFEYFSETQRNKGNFPGRFSGRQFSNSRSEMNVSTLELGDSALYLCASSDGPSTDTQYFGPGTRLTVL.

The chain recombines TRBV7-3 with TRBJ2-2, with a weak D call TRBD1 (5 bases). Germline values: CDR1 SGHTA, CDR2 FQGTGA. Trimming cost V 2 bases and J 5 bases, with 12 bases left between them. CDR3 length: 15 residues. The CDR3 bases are TGTGCCAGCAGCTTAGTCCAGGGTGGGACCGGGGAGCTGTTTTTT. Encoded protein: CASSLVQGGTGELFF. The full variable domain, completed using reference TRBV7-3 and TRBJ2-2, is GAGVSQTPSNKVTEKGKYVELRCDPISGHTALYWYRQSLGQGPEFLIYFQGTGAADDSGLPNDRFFAVRPEGSVSTLKIQRTERGDSAVYLCASSLVQGGTGELFFGEGSRLTVL.

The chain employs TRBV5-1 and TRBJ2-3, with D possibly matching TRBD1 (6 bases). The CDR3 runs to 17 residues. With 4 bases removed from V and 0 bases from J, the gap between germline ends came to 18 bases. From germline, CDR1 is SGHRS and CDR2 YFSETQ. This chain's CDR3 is CASSRGTGTSSTDTQYF. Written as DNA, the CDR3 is TGCGCCAGCAGCAGGGGTACCGGGACATCTAGCACAGATACGCAGTATTTT.

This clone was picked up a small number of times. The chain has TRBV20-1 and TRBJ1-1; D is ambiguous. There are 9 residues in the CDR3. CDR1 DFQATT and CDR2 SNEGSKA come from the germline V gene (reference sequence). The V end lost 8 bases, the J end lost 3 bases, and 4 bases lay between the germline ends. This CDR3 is CSTDTEAFF. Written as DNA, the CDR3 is TGCAGTACGGACACTGAAGCTTTCTTT.

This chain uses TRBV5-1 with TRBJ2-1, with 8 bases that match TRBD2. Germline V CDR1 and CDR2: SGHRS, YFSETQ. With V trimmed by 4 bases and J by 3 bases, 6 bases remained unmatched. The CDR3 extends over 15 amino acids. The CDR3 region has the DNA TGCGCCAGCAGCGGGGGACTAGTGTGCTACAATGAGCAGTTCTTC. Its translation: CASSGGLVCYNEQFF.

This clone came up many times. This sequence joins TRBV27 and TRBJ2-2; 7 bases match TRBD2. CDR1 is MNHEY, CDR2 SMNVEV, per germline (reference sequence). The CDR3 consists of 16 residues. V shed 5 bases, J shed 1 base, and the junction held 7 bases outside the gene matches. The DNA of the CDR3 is TGTGCCAGCAGTCCGCTAGCGGAGAGGAACACCGGGGAGCTGTTTTTT. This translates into CASSPLAERNTGELFF.

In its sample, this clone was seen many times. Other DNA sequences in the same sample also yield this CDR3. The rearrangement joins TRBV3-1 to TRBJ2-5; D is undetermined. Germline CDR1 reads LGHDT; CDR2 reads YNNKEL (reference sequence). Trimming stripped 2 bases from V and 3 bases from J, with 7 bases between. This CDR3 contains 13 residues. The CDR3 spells CASSQYLKETQYF. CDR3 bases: TGTGCCAGCAGCCAATATCTGAAAGAGACCCAGTACTTC.

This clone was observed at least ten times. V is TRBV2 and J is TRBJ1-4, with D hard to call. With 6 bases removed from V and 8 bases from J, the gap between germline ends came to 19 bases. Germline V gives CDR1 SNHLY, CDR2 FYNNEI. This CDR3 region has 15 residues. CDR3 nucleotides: TGTGCCAGCAGCCCCCTGGAGGGCACGGGCGAAAAACTGTTTTTT. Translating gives CASSPLEGTGEKLFF.

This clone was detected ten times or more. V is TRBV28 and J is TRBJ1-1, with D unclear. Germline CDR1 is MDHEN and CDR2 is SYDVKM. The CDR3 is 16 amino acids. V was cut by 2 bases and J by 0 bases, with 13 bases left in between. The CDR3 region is CASSLSSSGLNTEAFF. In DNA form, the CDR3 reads TGTGCCAGCAGTTTAAGCAGTTCCGGGTTGAACACTGAAGCTTTCTTT. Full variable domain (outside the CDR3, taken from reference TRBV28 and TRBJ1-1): DVKVTQSSRYLVKRTGEKVFLECVQDMDHENMFWYRQDPGLGLRLIYFSYDVKMKEKGDIPEGYSVSREKKERFSLILESASTNQTSMYLCASSLSSSGLNTEAFFGQGTRLTVV.